Listed below are T cell receptor beta chains from one sample, sequenced in a study of blood T cell repertoires in COVID-19. Sequenced by immunoSEQ multiplex PCR; TCRdb stores in-frame clones only, minus some. The table lists roughly 200,000 clones, 85% of them singletons. The specimen sequenced was PBMCs or T cells enriched from blood (not recorded which). The receptors originated from a man aged 35 to 55 who had recovered from COVID-19. Each CDR3 is given without its conserved first and last residue. Each record gives: V gene, J gene, CDR3 protein.

V gene: TRBV5-1; J gene: TRBJ2-7; CDR3 protein: ASSLGLAVTYEQY
V gene: TRBV19; J gene: TRBJ1-3; CDR3 protein: ASSLRGNTIY
V gene: TRBV30; J gene: TRBJ1-3; CDR3 protein: AWSRTGVGNTIY
V gene: TRBV3-1/TRBV3-2; J gene: TRBJ2-1; CDR3 protein: ASSQGTGFYNEQF
V gene: TRBV27; J gene: TRBJ2-1; CDR3 protein: ASSSSTSGKVGQF
V gene: TRBV19; J gene: TRBJ2-2; CDR3 protein: ASSMGLNTGELF
V gene: TRBV2; J gene: TRBJ2-3; CDR3 protein: ASSEAGVITDTQY
V gene: TRBV4-1; J gene: TRBJ1-5; CDR3 protein: ASSQATGGQPQH
V gene: TRBV2; J gene: TRBJ2-1; CDR3 protein: ASSERQGPYNEQF
V gene: TRBV4-1; J gene: TRBJ2-7; CDR3 protein: ASSQEMASGNYEQY
V gene: TRBV5-5; J gene: TRBJ1-4; CDR3 protein: ASSWGQGGGNEKLF
V gene: TRBV18; J gene: TRBJ1-5; CDR3 protein: ASSPGQGNNQPQH
V gene: TRBV3-1/TRBV3-2; J gene: TRBJ2-7; CDR3 protein: ASSQGTGPYEQY
V gene: TRBV6-5; J gene: TRBJ1-2; CDR3 protein: ASSYSGQPDGYT
V gene: TRBV6-2/TRBV6-3; J gene: TRBJ1-4; CDR3 protein: ASSSTGQATNEKLF
V gene: TRBV19; J gene: TRBJ2-3; CDR3 protein: ASSSRGGTDTQY
V gene: TRBV11-2; J gene: TRBJ1-2; CDR3 protein: ASWGGLDYGYT
V gene: TRBV28; J gene: TRBJ2-5; CDR3 protein: ASSLTGTGQETQY
V gene: TRBV18; J gene: TRBJ1-4; CDR3 protein: ASSLTGDEKLF
V gene: TRBV28; J gene: TRBJ1-1; CDR3 protein: ASSLRFVGDRMTNTEAF
V gene: TRBV6-6; J gene: TRBJ2-1; CDR3 protein: ASRMDRGYNEQF
V gene: TRBV4-2; J gene: TRBJ2-7; CDR3 protein: ASSQGQGGNEQY
V gene: TRBV30; J gene: TRBJ2-4; CDR3 protein: AWRGARDGKNIQY
V gene: TRBV18; J gene: TRBJ1-1; CDR3 protein: ASSLSTEAF
V gene: TRBV21-1; J gene: TRBJ1-2; CDR3 protein: ASSKRTGRYGYT
V gene: TRBV24-1; J gene: TRBJ2-2; CDR3 protein: ATSDFKSGKGFSGELF
V gene: TRBV6-1; J gene: TRBJ1-1; CDR3 protein: ASSELTVMNTEAF
V gene: TRBV29-1; J gene: TRBJ2-1; CDR3 protein: SVELWATGGEGEQF
V gene: TRBV19; J gene: TRBJ2-1; CDR3 protein: ASSSGTTGGSYNEQF
V gene: TRBV5-1; J gene: TRBJ1-1; CDR3 protein: ASSPEGGSMNTEAF
V gene: TRBV24-1; J gene: TRBJ1-5; CDR3 protein: ATSALLRQKHSNQPQH
V gene: TRBV10-3; J gene: TRBJ1-5; CDR3 protein: AIRRDRNQPQH
V gene: TRBV6-5; J gene: TRBJ1-3; CDR3 protein: ASSNAPGNTIY
V gene: TRBV6-5; J gene: TRBJ1-1; CDR3 protein: ASRTGVRTEAF
V gene: TRBV3-1/TRBV3-2; J gene: TRBJ2-7; CDR3 protein: ASSQEGGSYEQY
V gene: TRBV7-3; J gene: TRBJ2-1; CDR3 protein: ASSFGPGREQF
V gene: TRBV12-5; J gene: TRBJ2-1; CDR3 protein: ASGSGQFSNEQF
V gene: TRBV19; J gene: TRBJ1-2; CDR3 protein: ASSINRGGDGYT
V gene: TRBV29-1; J gene: TRBJ2-1; CDR3 protein: SAPGSLDEQF
V gene: TRBV7-2; J gene: TRBJ1-2; CDR3 protein: ASSLEPTGMNLGYT
V gene: TRBV19; J gene: TRBJ2-5; CDR3 protein: ASSIDSRGPLQETQY
V gene: TRBV4-1; J gene: TRBJ1-2; CDR3 protein: ASSQVNRVGGYT
V gene: TRBV10-3; J gene: TRBJ1-5; CDR3 protein: AISRDNNQPQH
V gene: TRBV28; J gene: TRBJ1-2; CDR3 protein: ASSLRNRATSGYT